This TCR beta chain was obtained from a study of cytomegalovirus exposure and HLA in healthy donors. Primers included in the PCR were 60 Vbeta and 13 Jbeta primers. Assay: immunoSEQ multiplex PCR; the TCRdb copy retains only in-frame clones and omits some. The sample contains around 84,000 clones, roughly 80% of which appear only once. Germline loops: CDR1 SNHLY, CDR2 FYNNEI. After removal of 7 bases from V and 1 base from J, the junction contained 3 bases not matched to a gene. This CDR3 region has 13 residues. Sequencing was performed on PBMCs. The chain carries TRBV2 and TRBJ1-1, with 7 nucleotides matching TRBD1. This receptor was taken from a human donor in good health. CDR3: CASNNRGNTEAFF. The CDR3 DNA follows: TGTGCCAGCAATAACAGGGGGAACACTGAAGCTTTCTTT.